The subject of this entry is one T cell receptor beta chain. Its antigen remains unidentified. The CDR3 totals 17 residues. V dropped 0 bases and J dropped 7; count of bases not matched to a gene: 14. Germline CDR1 SGHKS, CDR2 YYEKEE (reference sequence). These data belong to a study of shared clonotypes between healthy human individuals. Study-level points and caveats: Naive subsets generally exceeded memory subsets in estimated richness. At large depth, rarefaction still showed sorted-subset sequencing to be incomplete.

CD8 cells regarded as naive lacked CD45RO, were positively chosen for CCR7, and omitted terminally differentiated effector memory CD45RA+ cells. Every subset's genomic DNA went evenly onto several immunoSEQ plates. Generated by immunoSEQ multiplex PCR, the TCRdb table keeps only in-frame clones and is missing some. The sample lists about 600,000 clones, nearly 97% occurring once. Sequencing was performed on naive CD8+ T cells sorted from blood. The J gene is TRBJ2-7, the V gene TRBV5-5; 9 nucleotides line up with TRBD2. This receptor was taken from a woman aged 25 to 39 in good health. The CDR3 is CASSLDSLLAGTEEQYF. CDR3 nucleotide sequence: TGTGCCAGCAGCTTGGACTCTTTGCTAGCGGGAACAGAAGAGCAGTACTTC. The full variable domain, with the rest looked up from reference TRBV5-5 and TRBJ2-7, is DAGVTQSPTHLIKTRGQQVTLRCSPISGHKSVSWYQQVLGQGPQFIFQYYEKEERGRGNFPDRFSARQFPNYSSELNVNALLLGDSALYLCASSLDSLLAGTEEQYFGPGTRLTVT.